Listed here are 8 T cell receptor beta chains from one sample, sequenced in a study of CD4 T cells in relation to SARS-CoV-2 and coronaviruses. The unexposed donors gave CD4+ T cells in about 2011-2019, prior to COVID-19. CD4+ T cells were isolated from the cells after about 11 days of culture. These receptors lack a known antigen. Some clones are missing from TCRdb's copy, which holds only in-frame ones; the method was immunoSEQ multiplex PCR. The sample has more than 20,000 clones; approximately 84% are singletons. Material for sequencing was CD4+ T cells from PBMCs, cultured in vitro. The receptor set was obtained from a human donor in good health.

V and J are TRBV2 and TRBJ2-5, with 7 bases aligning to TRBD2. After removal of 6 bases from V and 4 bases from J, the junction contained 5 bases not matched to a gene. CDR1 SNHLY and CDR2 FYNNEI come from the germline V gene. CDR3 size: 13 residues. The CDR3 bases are TGTGCCAGCAGGCGGGAGACGCTAGAGACCCAGTACTTC. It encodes CASRRETLETQYF. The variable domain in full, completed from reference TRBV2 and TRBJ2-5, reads EPEVTQTPSHQVTQMGQEVILRCVPISNHLYFYWYRQILGQKVEFLVSFYNNEISEKSEIFDDQFSVERPDGSNFTLKIRSTKLEDSAMYFCASRRETLETQYFGPGTRLLVL.

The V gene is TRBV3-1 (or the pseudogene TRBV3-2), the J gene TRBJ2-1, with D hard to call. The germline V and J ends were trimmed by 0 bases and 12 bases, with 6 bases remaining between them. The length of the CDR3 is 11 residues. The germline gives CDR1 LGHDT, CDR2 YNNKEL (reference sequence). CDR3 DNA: TGTGCCAGCAGCCAAGAGTATACGCAGTTCTTC. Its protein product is CASSQEYTQFF.

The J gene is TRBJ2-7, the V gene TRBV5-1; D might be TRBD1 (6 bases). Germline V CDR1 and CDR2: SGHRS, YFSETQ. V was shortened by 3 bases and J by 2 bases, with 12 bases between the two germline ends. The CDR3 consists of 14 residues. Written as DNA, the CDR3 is TGCGCCAGCAGCTCGGGACAACGAACCTACGAGCAGTACTTC. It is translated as CASSSGQRTYEQYF.

The CDR3 coding sequence is TGTGCCTGGAACGGTGATCGCACAAACCAAGAGACCCAGTACTTC. Translating gives CAWNGDRTNQETQYF. The chain recombines TRBV30 with TRBJ2-5; D remains unclear. Trimming took 4 bases from V and 0 from J, leaving 15 bases between them. The CDR3 loop spans 15 amino acids. Germline CDR1 is GTSNPN and CDR2 is SVGIG (reference sequence).

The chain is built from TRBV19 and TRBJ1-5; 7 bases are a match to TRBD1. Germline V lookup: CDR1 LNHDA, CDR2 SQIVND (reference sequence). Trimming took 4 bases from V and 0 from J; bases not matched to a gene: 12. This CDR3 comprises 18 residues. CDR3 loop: CASSKDRFSAYSNQPQHF. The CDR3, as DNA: TGTGCCAGTAGTAAGGACAGGTTTTCGGCTTATAGCAATCAGCCCCAGCATTTT. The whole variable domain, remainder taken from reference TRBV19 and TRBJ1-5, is DGGITQSPKYLFRKEGQNVTLSCEQNLNHDAMYWYRQDPGQGLRLIYYSQIVNDFQKGDIAEGYSVSREKKESFPLTVTSAQKNPTAFYLCASSKDRFSAYSNQPQHFGDGTRLSIL.

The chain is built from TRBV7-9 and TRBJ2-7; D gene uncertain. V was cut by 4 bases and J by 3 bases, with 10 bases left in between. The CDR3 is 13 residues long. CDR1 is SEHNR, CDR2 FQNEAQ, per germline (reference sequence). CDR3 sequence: CASSSGIVYEQYF. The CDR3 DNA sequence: TGTGCCAGCAGCTCGGGTATCGTCTACGAGCAGTACTTC.

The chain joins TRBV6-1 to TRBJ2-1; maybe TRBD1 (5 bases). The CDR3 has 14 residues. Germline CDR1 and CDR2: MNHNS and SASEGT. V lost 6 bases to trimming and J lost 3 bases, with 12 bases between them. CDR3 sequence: CASSLAQGYNEQFF. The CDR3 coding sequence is TGTGCCAGCAGCCTCGCCCAGGGCTACAATGAGCAGTTCTTC.

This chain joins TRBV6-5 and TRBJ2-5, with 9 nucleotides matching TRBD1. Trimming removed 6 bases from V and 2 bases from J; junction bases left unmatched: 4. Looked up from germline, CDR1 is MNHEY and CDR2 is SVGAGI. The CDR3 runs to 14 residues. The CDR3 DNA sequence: TGTGCCAGCAGCCCCGGACAGGGGCAAGAGACCCAGTACTTC. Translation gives CASSPGQGQETQYF.